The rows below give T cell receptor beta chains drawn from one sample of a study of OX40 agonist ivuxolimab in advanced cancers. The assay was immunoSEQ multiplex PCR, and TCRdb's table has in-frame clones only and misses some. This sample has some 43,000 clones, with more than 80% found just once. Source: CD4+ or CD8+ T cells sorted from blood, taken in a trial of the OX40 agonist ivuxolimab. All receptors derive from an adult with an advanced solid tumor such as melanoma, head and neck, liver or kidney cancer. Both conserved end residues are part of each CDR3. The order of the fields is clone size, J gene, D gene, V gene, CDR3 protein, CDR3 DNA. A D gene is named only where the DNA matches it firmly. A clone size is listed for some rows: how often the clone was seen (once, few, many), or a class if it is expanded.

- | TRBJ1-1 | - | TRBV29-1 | CSVGTYTEAFF | TGCAGCGTTGGCACGTACACTGAAGCTTTCTTT
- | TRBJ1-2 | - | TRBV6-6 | CASSLTLNYGYTF | TGTGCCAGCAGTTTAACACTGAACTATGGCTACACCTTC
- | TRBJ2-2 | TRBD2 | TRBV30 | CAWSPSRRLAGGPGTGELFF | TGTGCCTGGAGTCCTTCACGACGACTAGCGGGGGGGCCGGGCACCGGGGAGCTGTTTTTT
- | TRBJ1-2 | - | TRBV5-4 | CASSLENPDNYGYTF | TGTGCCAGCAGCTTGGAAAACCCTGATAACTATGGCTACACCTTC
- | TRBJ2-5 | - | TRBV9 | CASSESPQETQYF | TGTGCCAGCAGCGAGTCTCCCCAAGAGACCCAGTACTTC
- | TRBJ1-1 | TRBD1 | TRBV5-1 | CASSLVVGGGEAFF | TGCGCCAGCAGCTTGGTGGTAGGGGGCGGTGAAGCTTTCTTT
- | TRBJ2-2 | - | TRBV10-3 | CAISESGGGSTGELFF | TGTGCCATCAGTGAGTCGGGTGGCGGGTCCACCGGGGAGCTGTTTTTT
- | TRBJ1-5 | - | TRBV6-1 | CASSEDGGVGNQPQHF | TGTGCCAGCAGTGAAGATGGGGGAGTCGGCAATCAGCCCCAGCATTTT
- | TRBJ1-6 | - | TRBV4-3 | CASSQVRQDNSPLHF | TGCGCCAGCAGCCAAGTCAGACAGGATAATTCACCCCTCCACTTT
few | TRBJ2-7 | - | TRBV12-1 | CASSFARLKLQYF | TGTGCCAGCAGCTTTGCAAGGCTCAAGCTTCAGTACTTC
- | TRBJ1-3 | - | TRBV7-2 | CASSQFRVSGNTIYF | TGTGCCAGCAGCCAATTCAGGGTCTCTGGAAACACCATATATTTT
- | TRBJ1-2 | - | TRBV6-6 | CASSYPFPGGGYTF | TGTGCCAGCAGCTACCCCTTTCCCGGAGGAGGCTACACCTTC
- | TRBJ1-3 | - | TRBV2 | CASNNGGTIYF | TGTGCCAGCAATAACGGAGGCACCATATATTTT
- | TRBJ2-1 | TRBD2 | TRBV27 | CASSPGLALYNEQFF | TGTGCCAGCAGCCCGGGACTAGCGTTGTACAATGAGCAGTTCTTC
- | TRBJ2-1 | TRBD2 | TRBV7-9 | CASSLTSGYNEQFF | TGTGCCAGCAGCTTGACTAGCGGGTACAATGAGCAGTTCTTC
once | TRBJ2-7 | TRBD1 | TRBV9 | CASSVGTGGDYSYEQYF | TGTGCCAGCAGCGTAGGGACAGGGGGAGACTACTCCTACGAGCAGTACTTC
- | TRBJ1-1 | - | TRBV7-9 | CASSWGADVNTEAFF | TGTGCCAGCAGCTGGGGGGCCGATGTCAACACTGAAGCTTTCTTT
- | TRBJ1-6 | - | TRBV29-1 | CSVGTDNSPLHF | TGCAGCGTTGGGACGGACAATTCACCCCTCCACTTT
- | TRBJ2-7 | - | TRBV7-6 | CASSALTGAYEQYF | TGTGCCAGCAGCGCCCTGACAGGAGCCTACGAGCAGTACTTC
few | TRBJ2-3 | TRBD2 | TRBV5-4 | CASSLGPLAGGQDTQYF | TGTGCCAGCAGCTTGGGCCCTCTAGCGGGGGGGCAAGATACGCAGTATTTT
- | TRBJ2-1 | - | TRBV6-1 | CASVRTEGEQFF | TGTGCCAGCGTACGGACCGAGGGTGAGCAGTTCTTC
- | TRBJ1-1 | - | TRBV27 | CASSFGGWRNTEAFF | TGTGCCAGCAGTTTTGGAGGGTGGCGGAACACTGAAGCTTTCTTT
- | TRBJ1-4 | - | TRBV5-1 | CASSSTAYSTNEKLFF | TGCGCCAGCAGCTCGACAGCATACTCAACTAATGAAAAACTGTTTTTT
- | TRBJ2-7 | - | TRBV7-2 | CASSLEEGTYEQYF | TGTGCCAGCAGCTTAGAAGAGGGGACCTACGAGCAGTACTTC